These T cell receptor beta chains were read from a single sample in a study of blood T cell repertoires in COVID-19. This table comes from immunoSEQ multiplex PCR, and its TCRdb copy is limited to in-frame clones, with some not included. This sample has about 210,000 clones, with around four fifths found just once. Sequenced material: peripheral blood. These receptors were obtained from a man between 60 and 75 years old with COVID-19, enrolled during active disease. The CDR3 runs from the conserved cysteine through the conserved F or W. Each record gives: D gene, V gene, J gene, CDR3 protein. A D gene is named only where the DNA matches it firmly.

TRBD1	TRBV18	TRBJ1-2	CASSPRGGDGYTF
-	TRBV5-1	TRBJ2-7	CASSLDSFSYEQYF
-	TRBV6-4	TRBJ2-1	CASSETRGNEQFF
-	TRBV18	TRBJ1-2	CASHPGSGYGYTF
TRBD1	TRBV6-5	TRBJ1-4	CASSLDRVDEKLFF
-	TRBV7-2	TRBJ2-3	CASSSGLSGYTDTQYF
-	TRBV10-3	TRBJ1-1	CATEQRGGPTNGEAFF
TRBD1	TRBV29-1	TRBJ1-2	CSVEASGQGDGYTF
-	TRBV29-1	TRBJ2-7	CSAETREDYEQYF
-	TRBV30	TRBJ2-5	CAWSFAGVETQYF
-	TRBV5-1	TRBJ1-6	CASSLVLQVYNSPLHF
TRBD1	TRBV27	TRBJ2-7	CASSYRPDRSSYEQYF
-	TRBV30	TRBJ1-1	CAWSVYGNTEAFF
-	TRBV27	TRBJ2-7	CASSLTGYSYEQYF